This T cell receptor beta chain came from a study of cytomegalovirus exposure and HLA in healthy donors. General study points: The later analysis indicated that the majority of CMV-associated TCR beta chains appeared HLA-restricted. With DRB1 most and HLA-C fewest, TCR association rates differed between HLA loci in a later analysis. The classifier reportedly diagnosed cytomegalovirus status with high sensitivity and specificity.

This CDR3 region has 15 residues. Trimming at V came to 1 base and at J to 3 bases, leaving 3 bases not matched to a gene. CDR1 and CDR2 from the germline V gene are LNHDA and SQIVND (reference sequence). As to this clone: Its specificity is not known.

Nominally healthy donors provided the samples, though records likely missed some immune exposures. Primers included in the PCR were 60 Vbeta and 13 Jbeta primers. Data came from immunoSEQ multiplex PCR; TCRdb stores just in-frame clones and leaves some out. The sample comprises 75,000 to 95,000 clones, 70% to 80% of which are singletons, and about 3.5% rests with the top ten. The chain uses TRBV19 and TRBJ1-5, with 7 bases lining up with TRBD1. The sequenced sample consisted of PBMCs. This receptor was taken from a man between 45 and 60 years old in good health and CMV-seronegative. The CDR3 sequence is CASSIGGGPNQPQHF. The CDR3 DNA sequence: TGTGCCAGTAGTATAGGAGGGGGCCCCAATCAGCCCCAGCATTTT.